This T cell receptor (beta chain) was sequenced in a study of cytomegalovirus exposure and HLA in healthy donors. Study summary: An early release of data contained about 85 million unique TCRs, which came from HLA-typed donors.

Primers for the PCR totalled 60 Vbeta and 13 Jbeta. This table comes from immunoSEQ multiplex PCR, and its TCRdb copy is limited to in-frame clones, with some not included. This table holds more than 110,000 clones, roughly 77% found once. Trimming took 3 bases from V and 8 from J, leaving 16 bases between them. The CDR3 is made up of 15 amino acids. Germline CDR1 reads KGHSH; CDR2 reads LQKENI. The rearrangement joins TRBV18 to TRBJ1-4; D remains unclear. The sequenced sample consisted of PBMCs. The clonotype comes from a man aged 30 to 39 in good health and CMV-seronegative. The DNA of the CDR3 is TGTGCCAGCTCACCCCGAGAGTTTCGAGGCGAAAAACTGTTTTTT. Translated: CASSPREFRGEKLFF.